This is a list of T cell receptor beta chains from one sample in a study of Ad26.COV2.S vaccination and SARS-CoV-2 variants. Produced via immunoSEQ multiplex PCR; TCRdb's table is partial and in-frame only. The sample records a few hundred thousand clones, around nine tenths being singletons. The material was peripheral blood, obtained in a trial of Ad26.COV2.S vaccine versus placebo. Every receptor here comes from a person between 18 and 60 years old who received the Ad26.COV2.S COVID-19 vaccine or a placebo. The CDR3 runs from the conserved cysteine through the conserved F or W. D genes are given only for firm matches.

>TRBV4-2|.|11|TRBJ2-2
TGTGCCAGCAGCCTATCCGGGGAGCTGTTTTTT
CASSLSGELFF
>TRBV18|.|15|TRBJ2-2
TGTGCCAGCTCGCTGGAGGGGGCGGACACCGGGGAGCTGTTTTTT
CASSLEGADTGELFF
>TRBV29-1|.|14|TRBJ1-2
TGCAGCGTTGAAGGACAGTTTAATGGAGATGGCTACACCTTC
CSVEGQFNGDGYTF
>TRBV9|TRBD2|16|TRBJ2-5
TGTGCCAGCAGCGTAGAAGAGCGGGGGGGCGGAGGGACCCAGTACTTC
CASSVEERGGGGTQYF
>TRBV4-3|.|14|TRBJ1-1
TGCGCCAGCAGCCAAGCTCCAGGTAGCTCTGAAGCTTTCTTT
CASSQAPGSSEAFF
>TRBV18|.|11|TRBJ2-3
TGTGCCAGCTCAAGGGCAGATACGCAGTATTTT
CASSRADTQYF
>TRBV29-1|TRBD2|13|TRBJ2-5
TGCAGCGTCCCCCTAGCGGTCCAAGAGACCCAGTACTTC
CSVPLAVQETQYF
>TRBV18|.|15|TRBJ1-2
TGTGCCAGCTCACCGGCCAGGGAAGCGAACTATGGCTACACCTTC
CASSPAREANYGYTF
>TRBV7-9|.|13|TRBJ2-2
TGTGCCAGCAGCTTAGAGGGGTCCGGGGAGCTGTTTTTT
CASSLEGSGELFF
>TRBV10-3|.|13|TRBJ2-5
TGTGCCATCACCCAAGGGGTCCAAGAGACCCAGTACTTC
CAITQGVQETQYF
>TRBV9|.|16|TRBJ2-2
TGTGCCAGCAGCGTAGACCCTTTGAGGGACACCGGGGAGCTGTTTTTT
CASSVDPLRDTGELFF